Detailed here is one T cell receptor beta chain. Its specificity is not known. Treatment in this sample: around 19 received Ad26.COV2.S at low or high dose, single or two shots; about 5 received placebo; per-sample allocation not given. The investigators took samples on day 63 after the first vaccine or placebo injection. The record originates from a study of Ad26.COV2.S vaccination and SARS-CoV-2 variants. Overall study context: In the COV1001 trial, the donor was in the Ad26.COV2.S arm. General study findings and limits: Vaccinees reportedly had broad spike-specific CD8+ and CD4+ T cell responses. Breadth of non-spike TCRs did not differ between vaccinees and placebo recipients.

This CDR3 has 15 residues. V lost 5 bases and J lost 4, with 17 bases in between. Libraries were prepared by immunoSEQ multiplex PCR; TCRdb keeps only in-frame clonotypes and omits some of them. The table shows roughly 400,000 clones, with 90% occurring only once. This specimen consisted of peripheral blood, obtained in a trial of Ad26.COV2.S vaccine versus placebo. This chain links TRBV5-3 with TRBJ2-3, with D hard to call. TRBV5-3 is sorted into the ORF group, with uncertain function. The clonotype originates from a person between 18 and 65 years old who received the Ad26.COV2.S COVID-19 vaccine or a placebo. The DNA of the CDR3 is TGTGCCAGAAGGGTCAACAAGTTCCGGTCAGATACGCAGTATTTT. Protein product: CARRVNKFRSDTQYF.